This TCR beta chain was documented in a study of long-term antiretroviral therapy in people with HIV. General study results and limits: Subsequent to ART, diversity was augmented yet persisted below that of transplant donor controls. Narrower CDR3 length ranges marked HIV repertoires relative to controls.

Unmatched junction bases numbered 5, after V lost 2 bases and J lost 0 bases. The CDR3 consists of 16 residues. The germline CDR1 and CDR2 sequences are MNHEY and SVGAGI. For this clone: Its antigen is undetermined.

The content of samples before DNA extraction was roughly 1-10 million cryopreserved PBMC. immunoSEQ v3.0 was run at survey level. Only in-frame clones appear in the TCRdb table, and some are missing; sequencing was by immunoSEQ multiplex PCR. The sample carries tens of thousands of clones, about 85% recorded once. This rearrangement joins TRBV6-5 to TRBJ1-1; the match to TRBD1 covers 8 bases. This clonotype originated in a man in his forties with HIV. The starting material was unsorted PBMCs, obtained 2.7 years after starting antiretroviral therapy. CDR3 bases: TGTGCCAGCAGTTACGGGACAGGAATGATGAACACTGAAGCTTTCTTT. Translating gives CASSYGTGMMNTEAFF.